This note documents a single T cell receptor (beta chain) sequence. The V gene end was trimmed by 7 bases and the J gene end by 10 bases; junction bases not matched to a gene: 10. The CDR3 is made up of 12 amino acids. Looked up from germline, CDR1 is SQVTM and CDR2 is ANQGSEA. These data are taken from a study of T cells in Graves' hyperthyroidism and ophthalmopathy. The investigators amplified TCR beta CDR3 regions from RNA transcripts. When the TCR CDR3 underwent first-round RT-PCR, the HTBI primer set was used. Each CDR3 protein gets one entry after TCRdb re-called the multiplex PCR reads with MiXCR. The sample contains some 740,000 distinct CDR3 sequences, about 15% of which appear only once.

The genes are TRBV29-1 and TRBJ2-1, with 7 nucleotides matching TRBD2. The TCR comes from a young woman with Graves' hyperthyroidism. What was sequenced was blood. CDR3 protein: CSAQPGLTEQFF. DNA of the CDR3: TGCAGCGCGCAACCGGGACTAACCGAGCAGTTCTTC.